The TCR beta chain under discussion was sequenced for a study of T cell responses to AZD1222 COVID-19 vaccine. Findings of the study overall: Vaccination with two AZD1222 doses was followed by a rise in Spike-specific TCR breadth and depth. A reported finding is that nearly half of spike-specific TCRs target unmutated variant regions.

Trimming took off 4 bases at V and 4 bases at J, with 9 bases between the two ends. The CDR3 is made up of 12 amino acids. Per the germline V gene, CDR1 is SGHRS and CDR2 is YFSETQ. The data were produced by immunoSEQ multiplex PCR, yet TCRdb's version contains in-frame clones alone and is incomplete. The table has fewer than 200,000 clones, roughly nine tenths seen once. This clone was counted between two and nine times. What it binds is unknown. The TCR originated in an adult who received the MenACWY meningococcal vaccine as a control. The input for sequencing was peripheral blood, taken 28 days after the second dose of the MenACWY control vaccine. This chain uses TRBV5-1 with TRBJ2-7; D may be TRBD1 (6 bases). The CDR3 coding sequence is TGCGCCAGCAGCCGGACAGATTACGAGCAGTACTTC. Amino acid sequence: CASSRTDYEQYF.